This entry features one T cell receptor beta chain sequence. Its antigen is unidentified. Following a re-call of the 5' RACE reads, TCRdb has one entry per CDR3 protein and lacks DNA. The table lists some 460,000 distinct CDR3 sequences, with about 1.5% in the top ten. The V gene's germline CDR1 is MNHNS and CDR2 SASEGT. CDR3 length: 16 amino acids. The entry originates in a study of T cells expressing NK-cell markers. Study-level information: The TCR beta repertoires originated in sorted CD3+CD56+NKG2C+, CD3+CD56+NKG2C- and CD3+CD56-NKG2C+ T cells. There were seven HCMV-seropositive donors and one seronegative donor among the eight sequenced.

Study conclusions and caveats: In 5 or 6 donors, dominant NKG2C+ clonotypes were roughly 1.0-8% of CD8+ T cells.

The genes are TRBV6-1 and TRBJ2-3; checking the TCRdb D call of TRBD2 is not possible without DNA. The TCR originated in a woman between 45 and 65 years old in good health. Material: blood T cells: a sorted CD56 or NKG2C T cell subset, CD4+ or CD8+ T cells, or bulk PBMC T cells (not recorded which). CDR3: CASSEGGGGSTDTQYF.